The 22 T cell receptor beta chains reported below all come from one sample, sequenced in a study of OX40 agonist ivuxolimab in advanced cancers. Library preparation was by the immunoSEQ multiplex PCR assay. Drawn from immuneACCESS, this table holds only the in-frame rearrangements with V and J called that TCRdb kept. Clones are partly lost; checked studies trace under half to an unresolved V gene and leave the rest unexplained. The sample includes tens of thousands of clones, with approximately 89% observed a single time. The ten most abundant clones make up roughly 0.18% of the sample. This sample comprised CD4+ or CD8+ T cells sorted from blood, obtained in a trial of the OX40 agonist ivuxolimab. The receptor set was obtained from an adult with an advanced solid tumor such as melanoma, head and neck, liver or kidney cancer.

The chain is built from TRBV6-1 and TRBJ1-4; D is perhaps TRBD1 (5 bases). Per germline, CDR1 MNHNS and CDR2 SASEGT. Trimming took off 8 bases at V and 3 bases at J, with 13 bases between the two ends. The CDR3 loop spans 14 amino acids. This chain's CDR3 is CASCQGGANEKLFF. The CDR3 DNA sequence: TGTGCCAGCTGCCAGGGTGGAGCTAATGAAAAACTGTTTTTT.

This clone has a handful of counts. In DNA form, the CDR3 reads TGTGCCATCAGTGAGTCCGGGGGCATCTATGGCTACACCTTC. The encoded protein is CAISESGGIYGYTF. The chain combines TRBV10-3 with TRBJ1-2; tentative D call: TRBD1 (6 bases). Looked up from germline, CDR1 is ENHRY and CDR2 is SYGVKD. CDR3 size: 14 residues. Trimming removed 0 bases at V and 4 bases at J, with 9 bases between.

The CDR3 region is CASSIEGNTEAFF. CDR3 coding DNA: TGTGCCAGTAGTATAGAAGGCAACACTGAAGCTTTCTTT. This chain links TRBV19 with TRBJ1-1; D is undetermined. Germline values: CDR1 LNHDA, CDR2 SQIVND (reference sequence). This CDR3 region has 13 residues. Trimming left V 0 bases short and J 2 bases short, with 4 bases between.

The CDR3 sequence: CASSFNPLETQYF. CDR3 sequence (DNA): TGTGCCAGCAGTTTCAATCCCTTGGAGACCCAGTACTTC. J is TRBJ2-5 and V is TRBV27; D not resolved. The ends were cut back, 3 bases at V and 5 bases at J, with 10 bases in the middle. This CDR3 region has 13 residues. Germline V lookup: CDR1 MNHEY, CDR2 SMNVEV (reference sequence).

The rearrangement joins TRBV7-9 to TRBJ2-3, with 14 nucleotides matching TRBD2. The CDR3 is made up of 16 amino acids. Germline V CDR1 and CDR2: SEHNR, FQNEAQ (reference sequence). Losses at the gene ends were 5 bases for V and 3 bases for J; bases not matched to a gene: 4. The CDR3: CASSPGLAGGTDTQYF. CDR3 in DNA: TGTGCCAGCAGCCCCGGACTAGCGGGAGGTACAGATACGCAGTATTTT.

V gene TRBV5-1 combines with J gene TRBJ2-7; 7 nucleotides align to TRBD1. The V segment lost 4 bases and the J segment 5 bases; nucleotides outside the gene matches: 12. CDR1 is SGHRS and CDR2 is YFSETQ in the germline V gene. This CDR3 comprises 15 residues. Here the CDR3 reads CASSRPGQSFNEQYF. Here the CDR3 DNA reads TGCGCCAGCAGCCGACCGGGACAGAGTTTTAACGAGCAGTACTTC.

The chain couples TRBV10-3 to TRBJ2-3; possible D gene TRBD2, 6 bases. The CDR3 totals 18 residues. Germline V gives CDR1 ENHRY, CDR2 SYGVKD. V shed 7 bases and J shed 2 bases, with 25 bases lying between them. The CDR3 bases are TGTGCCATCAATCACGGGGCCATGTTGGGAGGAGACACAGATACGCAGTATTTT. Translation gives CAINHGAMLGGDTDTQYF.

The chain carries TRBV27 and TRBJ1-5; maybe TRBD1 (5 bases). CDR1 is MNHEY and CDR2 is SMNVEV in the germline V gene (reference sequence). CDR3 length: 16 residues. Trimming stripped 6 bases from V and 6 bases from J, with 21 bases between. Written as DNA, the CDR3 is TGTGCCAGCAGCCTACTAGGTGGGGGAGGCGTTCAGCCCCAGCATTTT. Translated: CASSLLGGGGVQPQHF.

Note on this clone: Relative to the germline gene, one junction end is altered; a read error may explain this. The chain carries TRBV19 and TRBJ1-1; 11 bases are shared with TRBD1. CDR1 is LNHDA, CDR2 SQIVND, per germline (reference sequence). The CDR3 consists of 16 residues. This CDR3 reads CASSPGTGGRNAEAFF. CDR3 sequence (DNA): TGTGCCAGTAGTCCCGGGACAGGGGGGCGGAACGCTGAAGCTTTCTTT.

This clone was counted a few times. This chain links TRBV6-5 with TRBJ1-6; a possible D gene is TRBD1 (5 bases). Germline CDR1 and CDR2: MNHEY and SVGAGI. The V and J ends lost 0 bases and 3 bases respectively, with 6 bases between them. The CDR3 sequence is 15 residues long. The chain's CDR3 is CASSYSTGYNSPLHF. CDR3 nucleotide sequence: TGTGCCAGCAGTTACTCCACAGGCTATAATTCACCCCTCCACTTT.

This clone was counted once. Here the CDR3 DNA reads TGTGCCAGCACCCAAGGGGGCGGGGAGCTGTTTTTT. Amino acid sequence: CASTQGGGELFF. The chain has TRBV25-1 and TRBJ2-2; possible D gene TRBD1, 6 bases. The CDR3 has 12 residues. The germline V and J ends were trimmed by 7 bases and 7 bases, with 10 bases remaining between them. CDR1 and CDR2 (germline): MGHDK, SYGVNS.

This clone was observed once. This rearrangement joins TRBV5-1 to TRBJ2-5; D gene ambiguous. CDR1 SGHRS and CDR2 YFSETQ come from the germline V gene. The CDR3 is 14 amino acids. The V end was cut by 0 bases, the J end by 3 bases, with 9 bases between. For the CDR3, the DNA is TGCGCCAGCAGCTTGGCGGCAGGCGAAGAGACCCAGTACTTC. It encodes CASSLAAGEETQYF. The variable domain in full, with the rest retrieved from reference TRBV5-1 and TRBJ2-5, is KAGVTQTPRYLIKTRGQQVTLSCSPISGHRSVSWYQQTPGQGLQFLFEYFSETQRNKGNFPGRFSGRQFSNSRSEMNVSTLELGDSALYLCASSLAAGEETQYFGPGTRLLVL.

The chain employs TRBV5-4 and TRBJ2-7; TRBD2 might be the D (6 bases). The V gene lost 5 bases and the J gene lost 0 bases, with 18 bases spanning the gap. There are 16 residues in the CDR3. The V gene's germline CDR1 is SGHNT and CDR2 YYREEE (reference sequence). This CDR3 is CASRAGTPKVSYEQYF. The CDR3 region has the DNA TGTGCCAGCAGGGCCGGGACTCCGAAAGTCTCCTACGAGCAGTACTTC.

The chain is built from TRBV27 and TRBJ2-7; D gene uncertain. The ends were cut back, 2 bases at V and 5 bases at J, with 13 bases in the middle. The CDR3 runs to 14 residues. From germline, CDR1 is MNHEY and CDR2 SMNVEV (reference sequence). CDR3 coding DNA: TGTGCCAGCAGTTTACAATGGCCATCGGACGAGCAGTACTTC. This encodes CASSLQWPSDEQYF.

The chain has TRBV7-2 and TRBJ1-4; unclear D gene. This CDR3 spans 16 amino acids. The germline V and J ends were trimmed by 0 bases and 8 bases, with 16 bases remaining between them. Per the germline V gene, CDR1 is SGHTA and CDR2 is FQGNSA. The CDR3 bases are TGTGCCAGCAGCTTAGCTGCCCGGGTAGGGAGGGAAAAACTGTTTTTT. Amino acids: CASSLAARVGREKLFF. Variable domain in full (rest from reference TRBV7-2 and TRBJ1-4): GAGVSQSPSNKVTEKGKDVELRCDPISGHTALYWYRQSLGQGLEFLIYFQGNSAPDKSGLPSDRFSAERTGGSVSTLTIQRTQQEDSAVYLCASSLAARVGREKLFFGSGTQLSVL.

The chain recombines TRBV30 with TRBJ2-1; D ambiguous. V was cut by 1 base and J by 13 bases, with 11 bases left in between. The CDR3 sequence is 11 residues long. Germline assignment: CDR1 GTSNPN and CDR2 SVGIG (reference sequence). The CDR3 coding sequence is TGTGCCTGGAGTGGAGGCCTCGGACAGTTCTTC. Translated, it gives CAWSGGLGQFF.

This clone was seen a single time. This sequence joins TRBV5-1 and TRBJ2-3, with D perhaps matching TRBD1 or TRBD2 (5 bases each). This CDR3 is 20 amino acids long. The V end was cut by 3 bases, the J end by 2 bases, with 28 bases between. CDR1 and CDR2 (germline): SGHRS, YFSETQ. The DNA of the CDR3 is TGCGCCAGCAGCTCCGGGGCCCTCCAAGCCTACCACACCTACACAGATACGCAGTATTTT. Residues: CASSSGALQAYHTYTDTQYF. The entire variable domain, with the rest obtained from reference TRBV5-1 and TRBJ2-3, is as follows: KAGVTQTPRYLIKTRGQQVTLSCSPISGHRSVSWYQQTPGQGLQFLFEYFSETQRNKGNFPGRFSGRQFSNSRSEMNVSTLELGDSALYLCASSSGALQAYHTYTDTQYFGPGTRLTVL.

The J gene is TRBJ2-2, the V gene TRBV7-9; 10 nucleotides line up with TRBD1. V trimming: 3 bases; J trimming: 5 bases; junction bases outside the gene matches: 3. This CDR3 is built from 15 residues. Germline loops: CDR1 SEHNR, CDR2 FQNEAQ (reference sequence). The CDR3 here is CASSLGTGVTGELFF. Written as DNA, the CDR3 is TGTGCCAGCAGCTTGGGGACAGGGGTAACCGGGGAGCTGTTTTTT.

The J gene is TRBJ2-7, the V gene TRBV6-6; TRBD2 might be the D (5 bases). The CDR3 totals 13 residues. In germline, CDR1 is MNHNY, CDR2 SVGAGI (reference sequence). Trimming removed 5 bases from V and 2 bases from J, with 10 bases in between. The CDR3 sequence is CASSPGVAYEQYF. CDR3 coding DNA: TGTGCCAGCAGTCCCGGGGTGGCCTACGAGCAGTACTTC.

This chain connects TRBV5-5 to TRBJ2-1; TRBD1 matches at 8 bases. Germline loops: CDR1 SGHKS, CDR2 YYEKEE (reference sequence). The ends lost 5 bases at V and 3 bases at J; junction bases unmatched: 7. This CDR3 is built from 15 residues. The chain's CDR3 is CASSSSGTGYNEQFF. The CDR3 nucleotides read TGTGCCAGCAGTTCCTCCGGGACAGGCTACAATGAGCAGTTCTTC.

The chain employs TRBV11-3 and TRBJ2-3, with D uncertain. CDR3 length: 12 amino acids. V was trimmed by 5 bases and J by 7 bases, leaving 10 bases between them. CDR1 and CDR2 from the germline V gene are SGHNT and YENEEA. The CDR3 DNA follows: TGTGCCAGCAGCCCGCTGAAAAATACGCAGTATTTT. Protein sequence: CASSPLKNTQYF.

J is TRBJ1-2 and V is TRBV7-9; D is undetermined. In germline, CDR1 is SEHNR, CDR2 FQNEAQ (reference sequence). The CDR3 is 12 amino acids. The V gene lost 1 base and the J gene lost 8 bases, with 8 bases spanning the gap. CDR3 in amino acids: CASSLGPRGYTF. Here the CDR3 DNA reads TGTGCCAGCAGCTTAGGTCCTCGGGGCTACACCTTC.